The source of this T cell receptor beta chain is a study of cytomegalovirus exposure and HLA in healthy donors. Overall study findings and caveats: Earlier results showed most TCR beta V segments being productive about 87% or about 30% of the time.

The CDR3 runs to 14 residues. With 3 bases removed from V and 3 bases from J, the gap between germline ends came to 12 bases. The V gene's germline CDR1 is MDHEN and CDR2 SYDVKM. Both 60 Vbeta primers and 13 Jbeta primers went into the PCR. The method was immunoSEQ multiplex PCR; TCRdb's version includes in-frame clones alone and lacks a portion of them. The sample table sets out about 64,000 clones. Points on this clone: Its antigen is unknown.

The clonotype comes from a woman under 30 in good health and CMV-seronegative. The V call is TRBV28, the J call TRBJ2-7, with D perhaps matching TRBD1 (6 bases). The sequencing sample was made of PBMCs. The CDR3 reads CASSLGTRRYEQYF. CDR3 coding DNA: TGTGCCAGCAGTTTGGGGACAAGGCGCTACGAGCAGTACTTC.